These 28 T cell receptor beta chains originate from one sample sequenced in a study of T cells in Graves' hyperthyroidism and ophthalmopathy. Amplification yielded TCR beta CDR3 regions, with RNA transcripts as the source. In the first-round RT-PCR of the TCR CDR3, the HTBI primer set was used. A single record per CDR3 protein comes from TCRdb applying MiXCR to the multiplex PCR reads. The sample holds 530,000 or so distinct CDR3 sequences, 40% to 55% seen once. Sequenced input: peripheral blood or thyroid tissue (not recorded which). The receptors come from a woman aged 18-30 years with Graves' hyperthyroidism.

The chain combines TRBV2 with TRBJ1-1; perhaps TRBD1 as D (5 bases). V was trimmed by 3 bases and J by 4 bases, leaving 12 bases between them. The CDR3 contains 14 residues. The germline V gene encodes CDR1 SNHLY and CDR2 FYNNEI. CDR3 residues: CASSEVRGRTEAFF. CDR3 sequence (DNA): TGTGCCAGCAGTGAGGTTAGGGGTCGCACTGAAGCTTTCTTT.

This clonotype showed up just a few times. The chain carries TRBV7-9 and TRBJ1-3; TRBD1 matches at 9 bases. Germline-derived CDR1 and CDR2 are SEHNR and FQNEAQ (reference sequence). The CDR3 spans 19 residues. The V segment lost 5 bases and the J segment 0 bases; nucleotides outside the gene matches: 14. The CDR3 coding sequence is TGTGCCAGCAGCCCGTGGGGGGGACAGGGTACCCGCTCTGGAAACACCATATATTTT. Encoded protein: CASSPWGGQGTRSGNTIYF. The whole variable domain, filled in from reference TRBV7-9 and TRBJ1-3, reads DTGVSQNPRHKITKRGQNVTFRCDPISEHNRLYWYRQTLGQGPEFLTYFQNEAQLEKSRLLSDRFSAERPKGSFSTLEIQRTEQGDSAMYLCASSPWGGQGTRSGNTIYFGEGSWLTVV.

The V and J genes are TRBV7-2 and TRBJ2-7, with a possible D match to TRBD2 (7 bases). The CDR3 contains 14 residues. V lost 4 bases and J lost 2, with 12 bases in between. Germline CDR1 and CDR2: SGHTA and FQGNSA. This CDR3 reads CASSWEGDPYEQYF. CDR3 in DNA: TGTGCCAGCAGCTGGGAGGGGGATCCCTACGAGCAGTACTTC.

In its sample, this clonotype was seen many times. The V gene is TRBV7-8, the J gene TRBJ2-7; D perhaps matches TRBD2 (6 bases). The V gene's germline CDR1 is SGHVS and CDR2 FQNEAQ. V was clipped by 1 base and J by 5 bases, with 18 bases between them. The length of the CDR3 is 16 residues. This chain's CDR3 is CASSLDLFGRLHEQYF. Written as DNA, the CDR3 is TGTGCCAGCAGCTTAGATCTTTTCGGGAGACTGCACGAGCAGTACTTC.

This clonotype was seen at least ten times. The gene calls are TRBV5-1 and TRBJ2-3; possibly TRBD2 for D (6 bases). V was pared by 1 base and J by 5 bases, with 8 bases between. The CDR3 contains 13 residues. CDR1 is SGHRS and CDR2 is YFSETQ in the germline V gene. Here the CDR3 DNA reads TGCGCCAGCAGCTTGTGGGACTTAGATACGCAGTATTTT. As protein: CASSLWDLDTQYF.

The J gene is TRBJ2-5, the V gene TRBV29-1; the match to TRBD1 covers 7 bases. The CDR3 contains 12 residues. Per the germline V gene, CDR1 is SQVTM and CDR2 is ANQGSEA. Trimming took 4 bases from V and 6 from J; bases not matched to a gene: 5. The CDR3 is CSVGWTGQTQYF. The CDR3 coding sequence is TGCAGCGTTGGGTGGACAGGACAGACCCAGTACTTC.

The chain couples TRBV6-5 to TRBJ2-5; D is possibly TRBD1 or TRBD2 (5 bases each). The CDR3 runs 15 residues. Looked up from germline, CDR1 is MNHEY and CDR2 is SVGAGI. Between the trimmed V and J ends, which lost 6 bases and 0 bases, there was a span of 14 bases. The CDR3 nucleotides read TGTGCCAGCAGGGGGGTGGACCCAAACCAAGAGACCCAGTACTTC. It yields the protein CASRGVDPNQETQYF.

Remarks on this clonotype: Given a much more abundant clone one base away, this may be a read error. The chain couples TRBV20-1 to TRBJ1-5; D call uncertain. The CDR3 has 12 residues. Germline lookup yields CDR1 DFQATT and CDR2 SNEGSKA (reference sequence). CDR3 coding DNA: TGCAGTGCTAGCTTCAGCAATCGGCCCCAGCATTTT. Amino acid sequence: CSASFSNRPQHF.

This clonotype has ten or more counts. The chain recombines TRBV13 with TRBJ2-5; D unresolved. The CDR3 is 14 residues long. Germline V gene sequence: CDR1 PRHDT, CDR2 FYEKMQ (reference sequence). V shed 2 bases and J shed 7 bases, with 14 bases lying between them. CDR3 coding DNA: TGTGCCAGCAGCTTAAACTCCGGCGGTGGGACCCAGTACTTC. It specifies CASSLNSGGGTQYF.

This chain links TRBV7-2 with TRBJ2-4, with D hard to call. The germline CDR1 and CDR2 sequences are SGHTA and FQGNSA. Trimming pared 2 bases from V and 8 bases from J, leaving 7 bases between. There are 12 residues in the CDR3. CDR3 bases: TGTGCCAGCAGCTTATTTAAAGACATTCAGTACTTC. This sequence encodes CASSLFKDIQYF.

The chain has TRBV24-1 and TRBJ2-1; D not resolved. Trimming removed 6 bases from V and 2 bases from J, with 13 bases in between. The CDR3 spans 15 residues. Germline V lookup: CDR1 KGHDR, CDR2 SFDVKD. CDR3 sequence (DNA): TGTGCCACCAGTCAAGACCCTTGGGCCTACAATGAGCAGTTCTTC. It yields the protein CATSQDPWAYNEQFF.

This clonotype appeared many times. The chain employs TRBV11-2 and TRBJ1-5, with D tentatively TRBD1 (6 bases). CDR1 is SGHAT, CDR2 FQNNGV, per germline. The CDR3 length is 14 residues. V lost 1 base and J 6 bases, leaving 10 bases between the germline ends. The CDR3 DNA reads TGTGCCAGCAGCTTAGTGGGGGGGCCTCAGCCCCAGCATTTT. Translated: CASSLVGGPQPQHF.

This chain joins TRBV20-1 and TRBJ2-6; 12 nucleotides agree with TRBD1. The CDR3 runs to 17 residues. Germline V gene data show CDR1 as DFQATT and CDR2 as SNEGSKA (reference sequence). The J segment lost 1 base and the V segment lost 1 base, leaving 2 bases of the junction unmatched. CDR3 bases: TGCAGTGCTAGAGGGGGACAGGGGGCGTCTGGGGCCAACGTCCTGACTTTC. It translates to CSARGGQGASGANVLTF.

This clonotype was seen a single time. The V gene is TRBV11-2, the J gene TRBJ2-7; D might be TRBD2 (6 bases). CDR3 size: 14 residues. Germline lookup yields CDR1 SGHAT and CDR2 FQNNGV. The V end lost 7 bases, the J end lost 2 bases, and 15 bases lay between the germline ends. This CDR3 is CASNRAGTTYEQYF. The CDR3 DNA reads TGTGCCAGCAACCGTGCGGGAACGACCTACGAGCAGTACTTC.

The V call is TRBV2, the J call TRBJ1-4; D remains unclear. The germline V and J ends were trimmed by 6 bases and 5 bases, with 22 bases remaining between them. The V gene's germline CDR1 is SNHLY and CDR2 FYNNEI. The CDR3 contains 17 residues. The CDR3 reads CASRAEVPGSYNEKLFF. The CDR3 nucleotides are TGTGCCAGCAGGGCAGAGGTACCCGGGTCCTACAATGAAAAACTGTTTTTT.

The CDR3 is CASGHSGSSYEQYF. CDR3 sequence (DNA): TGTGCCAGCGGGCATAGCGGGAGCTCCTACGAGCAGTACTTC. V is TRBV19 and J is TRBJ2-7; 9 nucleotides align to TRBD2. The CDR3 has 14 residues. CDR1 and CDR2 (germline): LNHDA, SQIVND (reference sequence). With V trimmed by 9 bases and J by 0 bases, 6 bases remained unmatched.

The table lists this clonotype with many counts. This rearrangement joins TRBV3-1 to TRBJ2-6; D unclear. Germline CDR1 LGHDT, CDR2 YNNKEL (reference sequence). V lost 11 bases and J lost 2, with 7 bases in between. The CDR3 extends over 12 amino acids. CDR3 sequence: CAVLTGANVLTF. DNA for the CDR3: TGTGCCGTACTAACTGGGGCCAACGTCCTGACTTTC.

This clonotype was counted ten times or more. Sequence at one end of the junction differs from germline and may be a read error. The CDR3 region is CASSLEASGETQYF. The CDR3 DNA is TGTGCTAGCAGCTTAGAGGCGAGTGGAGAGACCCAGTACTTC. The chain carries TRBV7-7 and TRBJ2-5, with unresolved D. The germline V gene has CDR1 SSHAT and CDR2 FNYEAQ (reference sequence). The CDR3 contains 14 residues.

This clonotype was seen at least ten times. The chain is built from TRBV6-5 and TRBJ2-7; no firm D call. Germline-derived CDR1 and CDR2 are MNHEY and SVGAGI. The CDR3 totals 10 residues. V lost 8 bases to trimming and J lost 4 bases, with 6 bases between them. Here the CDR3 reads CASSKYEQYF. In nucleotides, the CDR3 is TGTGCCAGCTCCAAATACGAGCAGTACTTC.

CDR3 protein: CSARDEGLQNSPLHF. CDR3 sequence (DNA): TGCAGTGCTAGAGATGAAGGACTACAGAATTCACCCCTCCACTTT. This chain joins TRBV20-1 and TRBJ1-6; D unresolved. The CDR3 spans 15 residues. The V and J ends lost 0 bases and 7 bases respectively, with 13 bases between them. Looked up from germline, CDR1 is DFQATT and CDR2 is SNEGSKA (reference sequence).

The rearrangement joins TRBV2 to TRBJ1-2; a possible D gene is TRBD1 (5 bases). Trimming took 6 bases from V and 3 from J, leaving 17 bases between them. This CDR3 has 15 residues. Germline CDR1 SNHLY, CDR2 FYNNEI. The CDR3 nucleotides read TGTGCCAGCAGCTTCCAGAGACAGAGCTACTATGGCTACACCTTC. Protein: CASSFQRQSYYGYTF.

In this sample, this clonotype turned up many times. The chain combines TRBV7-2 with TRBJ1-4; D might be TRBD1 (5 bases). Germline V lookup: CDR1 SGHTA, CDR2 FQGNSA. This CDR3 comprises 15 residues. The V and J ends lost 2 bases and 4 bases respectively, with 11 bases between them. The CDR3 region has the DNA TGTGCCAGCAGCTTATGGCTACAGGATAATGAAAAACTGTTTTTT. Its protein product is CASSLWLQDNEKLFF.

This clonotype came up many times. The gene calls are TRBV7-2 and TRBJ1-1; D not resolved. V was trimmed by 3 bases and J by 3 bases, leaving 8 bases between them. Germline CDR1 reads SGHTA; CDR2 reads FQGNSA. The CDR3 covers 13 residues. CDR3 residues: CASSLIRDTEAFF. The CDR3 bases are TGTGCCAGCAGCTTGATTAGGGACACTGAAGCTTTCTTT.

This clonotype was seen many times. The rearrangement links TRBV12-3 or TRBV12-4 to TRBJ2-7; a possible D gene is TRBD2 (5 bases). The CDR3 totals 12 residues. V lost 10 bases, J lost 8 bases, and 18 bases lay in between. The CDR3 is CATGFLGYQQYF. For the CDR3, the DNA is TGTGCCACGGGATTCTTAGGGTACCAGCAGTACTTC.

This clonotype came up a few times. This chain links TRBV6-6 with TRBJ1-1; the match to TRBD1 covers 7 bases. Germline V gene lookup returns CDR1 MNHNY and CDR2 SVGAGI (reference sequence). V trimming: 7 bases; J trimming: 0 bases; junction bases outside the gene matches: 5. There are 14 residues in the CDR3. The CDR3 nucleotides read TGTGCCAGCAAGGGACAGATCATGAACACTGAAGCTTTCTTT. Encoded protein: CASKGQIMNTEAFF.

This clonotype was seen only once. The gene calls are TRBV7-9 and TRBJ1-5, with D hard to call. There are 14 residues in the CDR3. Per germline, CDR1 SEHNR and CDR2 FQNEAQ (reference sequence). V was pared by 5 bases and J by 9 bases, with 17 bases between. CDR3 in amino acids: CASSPGLAGGPQHF. The DNA for the CDR3 is TGTGCCAGCAGCCCCGGACTAGCGGGAGGGCCCCAGCATTTT.

Note on this clonotype: At one of its ends the junction is not consistent with the germline gene, which may arise from a read error. V and J are TRBV7-9 and TRBJ2-7; 9 bases are shared with TRBD2. The CDR3 length is 13 residues. Per the germline V gene, CDR1 is SEHNR and CDR2 is FQNEAQ (reference sequence). This CDR3 is CGSSGGQSYEQYF. The CDR3 DNA reads TGTGGCAGCAGCGGGGGGCAGTCCTACGAGCAGTACTTC. Filled out from reference TRBV7-9 and TRBJ2-7, the complete variable domain reads DTGVSQNPRHKITKRGQNVTFRCDPISEHNRLYWYRQTLGQGPEFLTYFQNEAQLEKSRLLSDRFSAERPKGSFSTLEIQRTEQGDSAMYLCGSSGGQSYEQYFGPGTRLTVT.

The table lists this clonotype with many counts. The chain recombines TRBV7-2 with TRBJ1-2; 8 bases map to TRBD1. Germline CDR1 SGHTA, CDR2 FQGNSA. This CDR3 has 15 residues. V lost 1 base, J lost 4 bases, and 5 bases stayed unmatched. The CDR3 nucleotides read TGTGCCAGCAGCTTAGGCAGGGGGCCAAGCTATGGCTACACCTTC. It encodes CASSLGRGPSYGYTF.